One and the same sample provided the 21 T cell receptor beta chains below, sequenced in a study of T cells in narcolepsy. TCRdb keeps only in-frame clones here, not all; method: immunoSEQ multiplex PCR. The table lists some 20,000 clones, less than 90% of them singletons. Sequenced sample: memory (CD45RA-) CD4+ T cells from blood. These receptors all stem from a human donor in good health.

In DNA form, the CDR3 reads TGTGCCAGTAGTCTCGGGGACGGATACAATCAGCCCCAGCATTTT. Residues: CASSLGDGYNQPQHF. The chain links TRBV19 to TRBJ1-5; a possible D gene is TRBD1 (5 bases). Germline V CDR1 and CDR2: LNHDA, SQIVND (reference sequence). V dropped 5 bases and J dropped 3 bases, with 14 bases sitting between them. The CDR3 has 15 amino acids.

The chain joins TRBV6-5 to TRBJ2-5; the match to TRBD1 covers 7 bases. Unmatched junction bases numbered 5, after V lost 2 bases and J lost 5 bases. Germline V gene lookup returns CDR1 MNHEY and CDR2 SVGAGI. The CDR3 extends over 14 amino acids. This chain's CDR3 is CASSYGQATETQYF. The CDR3 nucleotides read TGTGCCAGCAGTTACGGACAGGCTACGGAGACCCAGTACTTC.

As regards this clone: The junction differs from germline at one of its ends, possibly a read error. The chain couples TRBV10-3 to TRBJ2-5; the D gene is possibly TRBD1 (6 bases). This CDR3 is built from 15 residues. Germline loops: CDR1 ENHRY, CDR2 SYGVKD. As DNA, the CDR3 is TGTGCCATCAGTGAGACCCCCGACAGGCCAGAGGCCCAGTACTTC. Translated: CAISETPDRPEAQYF.

The chain uses TRBV5-6 and TRBJ1-6; 9 bases agree with TRBD1. CDR3 length equals 15 residues. V shed 0 bases, J shed 7 bases, and the junction held 2 bases outside the gene matches. Germline CDR1 is SGHDT and CDR2 is YYEEEE. DNA of the CDR3: TGTGCCAGCAGCTTGGGAGGACAGGGGAATTCACCCCTCCACTTT. Protein product: CASSLGGQGNSPLHF.

In regard to this clone: Other nucleotide sequences in the sample specify the same CDR3. The V call is TRBV5-1, the J call TRBJ2-5; D call uncertain. The CDR3 extends over 13 amino acids. Germline lookup yields CDR1 SGHRS and CDR2 YFSETQ. V was shortened by 0 bases and J by 2 bases, with 5 bases between the two germline ends. CDR3 region: CASSLAVQETQYF. CDR3 nucleotides: TGCGCCAGCAGCTTGGCTGTTCAAGAGACCCAGTACTTC.

In its sample, this clone was seen once. The V and J genes are TRBV9 and TRBJ2-1; D not resolved. V was shortened by 0 bases and J by 6 bases, with 16 bases between the two germline ends. The germline gives CDR1 SGDLS, CDR2 YYNGEE. This CDR3 region has 16 residues. CDR3 protein: CASSVGSAVLSNEQFF. The CDR3, as DNA: TGTGCCAGCAGCGTAGGATCTGCGGTGTTGAGCAATGAGCAGTTCTTC. The variable domain in full, completed from reference TRBV9 and TRBJ2-1, reads DSGVTQTPKHLITATGQRVTLRCSPRSGDLSVYWYQQSLDQGLQFLIQYYNGEERAKGNILERFSAQQFPDLHSELNLSSLELGDSALYFCASSVGSAVLSNEQFFGPGTRLTVL.

J is TRBJ2-1 and V is TRBV29-1; no firm D call. In germline, CDR1 is SQVTM, CDR2 ANQGSEA. Trimming left V 1 base short and J 2 bases short, with 15 bases between. The CDR3 is made up of 16 amino acids. DNA for the CDR3: TGCAGCGTTGAAGGCGGCGGCACGAACGCCTACAATGAGCAGTTCTTC. Amino acid sequence: CSVEGGGTNAYNEQFF.

This chain connects TRBV14 to TRBJ1-4; unclear D gene. The ends were cut back, 3 bases at V and 4 bases at J, with 6 bases in the middle. This CDR3 comprises 13 residues. Germline V lookup: CDR1 SGHDN, CDR2 FVKESK. The CDR3 DNA is TGTGCCAGCAGCCAGCGGCTTAATGAAAAACTGTTTTTT. It is translated as CASSQRLNEKLFF.

The chain carries TRBV29-1 and TRBJ1-2; 12 positions agree with TRBD1. There are 16 residues in the CDR3. The V segment lost 2 bases and the J segment 8 bases; nucleotides outside the gene matches: 12. Germline V gene sequence: CDR1 SQVTM, CDR2 ANQGSEA. The CDR3 region is CSVERFGTGGARGYTF. CDR3 bases: TGCAGCGTTGAAAGGTTCGGGACAGGGGGCGCAAGGGGCTACACCTTC.

The chain links TRBV7-9 to TRBJ1-5; TRBD1 matches 7 bases. Germline V gene sequence: CDR1 SEHNR, CDR2 FQNEAQ (reference sequence). The CDR3 is 18 amino acids. Unmatched junction bases numbered 14, after V lost 6 bases and J lost 0 bases. The CDR3 here is CASRVPGTAFSSNQPQHF. The DNA for the CDR3 is TGTGCCAGCAGAGTTCCCGGGACAGCTTTTTCTAGCAATCAGCCCCAGCATTTT.

This clone has more than one count but fewer than ten. The CDR3 coding sequence is TGCGCCAGCAGCTTGAAAACTTCCGGACTAGCCCCCGGGGAGCTGTTTTTT. Translation: CASSLKTSGLAPGELFF. This chain connects TRBV5-1 to TRBJ2-2, with 8 bases identical to TRBD2. This CDR3 is 17 amino acids long. V shed 1 base, J shed 6 bases, and the junction held 11 bases outside the gene matches. Germline V gene sequence: CDR1 SGHRS, CDR2 YFSETQ.

This clone was counted once. The chain employs TRBV18 and TRBJ1-5; D not certain. The CDR3 has 13 residues. Germline V CDR1 and CDR2: KGHSH, LQKENI. Trimming removed 2 bases at V and 5 bases at J, with 7 bases between. As DNA, the CDR3 is TGTGCCAGCTCACCAACGAAAGATCAGCCCCAGCATTTT. This codes for CASSPTKDQPQHF.

The chain recombines TRBV11-2 with TRBJ2-1, with TRBD2 identical over 12 bases. The V gene's germline CDR1 is SGHAT and CDR2 FQNNGV. The V and J ends lost 5 bases and 4 bases, in that order; junction bases with no gene match: 6. CDR3 length: 16 residues. The CDR3 nucleotides read TGTGCCAGCAGCACCTCTAGCGGGAGGGCGTACAATGAGCAGTTCTTC. Protein product: CASSTSSGRAYNEQFF.

The chain is built from TRBV19 and TRBJ2-1; TRBD1 or TRBD2 may be the D gene (7 bases each). The V gene lost 4 bases and the J gene lost 8 bases, with 21 bases spanning the gap. This CDR3 region has 16 residues. Germline CDR1 is LNHDA and CDR2 is SQIVND (reference sequence). CDR3 nucleotides: TGTGCCAGTAGTACCTTTTTTGACGGGGGGACAGATGAGCAGTTCTTC. Protein: CASSTFFDGGTDEQFF.

The chain has TRBV2 and TRBJ2-7; 7 bases agree with TRBD1. With V trimmed by 7 bases and J by 2 bases, 8 bases remained unmatched. Germline V gene data show CDR1 as SNHLY and CDR2 as FYNNEI. CDR3 length: 14 amino acids. CDR3 sequence (DNA): TGTGCCAGCATTCTAACCGGGACAGCCTACGAGCAGTACTTC. It specifies CASILTGTAYEQYF. Variable domain in full (rest from reference TRBV2 and TRBJ2-7): EPEVTQTPSHQVTQMGQEVILRCVPISNHLYFYWYRQILGQKVEFLVSFYNNEISEKSEIFDDQFSVERPDGSNFTLKIRSTKLEDSAMYFCASILTGTAYEQYFGPGTRLTVT.

Points on this clone: A junction boundary mismatches the germline segment, possibly from a read error. CDR3 sequence: CAWVSSCEQYF. The CDR3 region has the DNA TGTGCCTGGGTTAGCTCCTGCGAGCAGTACTTC. The chain uses TRBV30 and TRBJ2-7; D gene uncertain. CDR1 GTSNPN and CDR2 SVGIG come from the germline V gene (reference sequence). This CDR3 region has 11 residues.

The chain has TRBV7-2 and TRBJ1-5, with 9 nucleotides matching TRBD1. This CDR3 is built from 14 residues. Germline CDR1 is SGHTA and CDR2 is FQGNSA. With 5 bases clipped from V and 11 bases from J, the junction kept 10 bases outside the gene matches. The DNA of the CDR3 is TGTGCCAGCAGCCTCGGGACAGGGAGGCCCACCCAGCATTTT. It is translated as CASSLGTGRPTQHF.

The rearrangement links TRBV14 to TRBJ2-5; 13 bases are a match to TRBD2. Trimming took 4 bases from V and 4 from J; bases not matched to a gene: 6. This CDR3 has 16 residues. CDR1 is SGHDN, CDR2 FVKESK, per germline. In DNA, the CDR3 is TGTGCCAGCAGCCCTGGACTAGCGGGAGTCGTAGAGACCCAGTACTTC. Translation: CASSPGLAGVVETQYF.

The V gene is TRBV30, the J gene TRBJ1-1; no definite D call. V was shortened by 5 bases and J by 2 bases, with 3 bases between the two germline ends. The CDR3 runs 10 residues. Germline CDR1 is GTSNPN and CDR2 is SVGIG (reference sequence). The CDR3 protein is CAWGNTEAFF. The CDR3 DNA sequence: TGTGCCTGGGGAAACACTGAAGCTTTCTTT.

The chain recombines TRBV6-6 with TRBJ1-6; possibly TRBD1 for D (6 bases). The CDR3 extends over 14 amino acids. In germline, CDR1 is MNHNY, CDR2 SVGAGI (reference sequence). Deletions cut 5 bases from V and 9 bases from J, with 14 bases between. The CDR3 sequence: CASSLGGGGSPLHF. In DNA form, the CDR3 reads TGTGCCAGCAGTCTAGGGGGAGGCGGTTCACCCCTCCACTTT.

The chain carries TRBV4-3 and TRBJ1-4; 7 positions agree with TRBD1. The CDR3 runs 16 residues. Per the germline V gene, CDR1 is LGHNA and CDR2 is YSLEER. Trimming at V came to 0 bases and at J to 3 bases, leaving 4 bases not matched to a gene. CDR3 DNA: TGCGCCAGCAGCCAAGATTTGGACAGGCCTAATGAAAAACTGTTTTTT. Protein sequence: CASSQDLDRPNEKLFF.